This paragraph covers one T cell receptor (beta chain) sequence. Which antigen it targets is not known. There are no base qualities to consult, and no much larger clone falls within one base. This specimen's time point label, per the study, means: about 28 days (+/-7) after the second vaccine dose. AZD1222 recipients given second doses at about 4 weeks or at about 12 weeks were pooled, since spike-specific TCR depth and breadth were not found to differ between the two schedules. Samples from vaccinated people were obtained from the UK trials COV001 and COV002, which included a single-blind randomized controlled phase 2/3 trial of AZD1222 (ChAdOx1 nCoV-19) in healthy adults. For TCRbeta chain sequencing, PBMC samples from trial participants were taken at day 0 and at day 28 after the second dose. The CDR3 regions of human TCRbeta chains were analyzed by immunosequencing. Regarding the original processing steps: Repertoire TCRs were checked for matches against a reference library of SARS-CoV-2-specific TCRs that had been generated using the MIRA antigen-specificity platform. Breadth was defined as the fraction of unique TCRs that were SARS-CoV-2-associated. Depth was defined as the fraction of total T cells that were SARS-CoV-2-associated. Each spike-specific TCR was assigned to its reactive spike region and to a CD4 or CD8 class using the MIRA data. Log10-transformed breadth and depth values were compared by one-way ANOVA with Sidak's multiple comparisons tests. TCRdb obtained this table from immuneACCESS and retained in-frame rearrangements with V and J assigned. These tables miss some clones; where compared with another copy, unresolved V genes account for less than half of the shortfall, and the remainder is unexplained. From that table come the V and J calls and clone size; the DNA was used to work out D and trimming. The sample includes around 130,000 clones, with 75% to 95% observed a single time. Roughly 2% of the sample belongs to the ten largest clones.

This entry belongs to a study of T cell responses to AZD1222 COVID-19 vaccine (dated by TCRdb to 2020 to 2022). Regarding the complete study: TCR sequencing covered roughly 230 trial participants: 200 to 210 given two doses of AZD1222 and some 25 given two doses of MenACWY control vaccine. Trial participants were enrolled into age subgroups of 18-55, 56-69 and 70-plus years, which contained approximately 150, 28 and 58 TCR-sequenced participants, respectively.

Overall study outcomes, separate from this receptor: The 56-69-year group was small, and its depth increase did not reach significance, likely because of low power. Participants were mostly white British, with more females than males. The authors suggested clonal diversity may have been underestimated. No day 14 peak-response samples were available, so repertoires were characterized only after the peak T cell response. A significant rise in spike-specific TCR breadth and depth was observed after two AZD1222 doses relative to day 0 and relative to MenACWY recipients. The vaccine-associated CD4 TCRs covered the entire spike protein, and the dominant responses fell in regions 160-218 and 743-854. Conclusions about previously exposed vaccinees were limited because only six AZD1222 recipients were SARS-CoV-2 seropositive at baseline. Epitopes outside the regions mutated in the B.1.351 and B.1.1.7 variants were reportedly recognized by nearly half of the unique spike-specific TCRs.

V and J lose 5 bases and 1 base, and a span of 11 bases separates them. CDR1 is given as SGHTA and CDR2 as FQGNSA, both from the germline V gene. Taken from cysteine to phenylalanine, the CDR3 has 14 residues. Only the CDR3 DNA stays, 42 bases, in frame from base 1. The sample in question was peripheral blood, obtained 28 days after the second AZD1222 dose. The V and J genes are TRBV7-2 and TRBJ2-5; the D gene is perhaps TRBD2, from 6 matching bases. This receptor was obtained from an adult who received the AZD1222 COVID-19 vaccine. The CDR3 reads as follows: CASSIGTSQETQYF. The nucleotides read TGTGCCAGCAGCATCGGGACTTCCCAAGAGACCCAGTACTTC. This CDR3, with the reference TRBV7-2 and TRBJ2-5 proteins standing in past its ends, gives the full variable domain GAGVSQSPSNKVTEKGKDVELRCDPISGHTALYWYRQSLGQGLEFLIYFQGNSAPDKSGLPSDRFSAERTGGSVSTLTIQRTQQEDSAVYLCASSIGTSQETQYFGPGTRLLVL.